Presented here are 19 T cell receptor beta chains from one specimen sequenced in a study of cytomegalovirus exposure and HLA in healthy donors. PCR used 60 Vbeta primers and 13 Jbeta primers. Sequencing used immunoSEQ multiplex PCR; TCRdb keeps in-frame clones, though not all of them. In the table there are about 150,000 clones, around 73% of which are singletons. The sample was PBMCs. These receptors originate from a woman aged 18-29 years in good health and CMV-seronegative.

The rearrangement joins TRBV5-1 to TRBJ1-1; D not resolved. Trimming removed 0 bases from V and 0 bases from J, with 3 bases in between. Germline CDR1 and CDR2: SGHRS and YFSETQ. The CDR3 covers 13 residues. The CDR3 sequence is CASSLDMNTEAFF. As DNA, the CDR3 is TGCGCCAGCAGCTTGGATATGAACACTGAAGCTTTCTTT.

V usage is TRBV29-1 and J usage is TRBJ1-2; D is unclear. This CDR3 region has 12 residues. The V gene lost 6 bases and the J gene lost 3 bases, with 11 bases spanning the gap. Germline V gene data show CDR1 as SQVTM and CDR2 as ANQGSEA. CDR3 in DNA: TGCAGCGTGCCAAGTCAGTACTATGGCTACACCTTC. Amino acids: CSVPSQYYGYTF.

J is TRBJ2-1 and V is TRBV4-3; 15 bases are shared with TRBD2. The CDR3 totals 17 residues. Germline loops: CDR1 LGHNA, CDR2 YSLEER. V lost 4 bases and J lost 7; bases outside the gene matches: 8. The CDR3 nucleotides read TGCGCCAGCAGCCCCGGCCACGGACTAGCGGGGGGGAATGAGCAGTTCTTC. Residues: CASSPGHGLAGGNEQFF.

The chain combines TRBV5-1 with TRBJ2-2, with 14 positions matching TRBD2. Germline-derived CDR1 and CDR2 are SGHRS and YFSETQ. The CDR3 is made up of 18 amino acids. V was clipped by 3 bases and J by 7 bases; unmatched bases: 11. CDR3 DNA sequence: TGCGCCAGCAGCTCTAGGCCGGGACTAGCGGGAGCTGTCGGGGAGCTGTTTTTT. Translated, it gives CASSSRPGLAGAVGELFF.

The chain is built from TRBV6-5 and TRBJ2-7, with D maybe TRBD1 (6 bases). The V end was cut by 6 bases, the J end by 5 bases, with 17 bases between. The V gene's germline CDR1 is MNHEY and CDR2 SVGAGI. This CDR3 has 14 amino acids. In nucleotides, the CDR3 is TGTGCCAGCAGCCCACAGGGACCGACTGACGAGCAGTACGTC. This codes for CASSPQGPTDEQYV.

This clone was seen only a few times. The V call is TRBV9, the J call TRBJ1-1; 8 bases are a match to TRBD1. Trimming at V came to 0 bases and at J to 13 bases, leaving 11 bases not matched to a gene. This CDR3 region has 14 residues. The V gene's germline CDR1 is SGDLS and CDR2 YYNGEE. CDR3 sequence reads: CASSVVNTGGPRFF. Here the CDR3 DNA reads TGTGCCAGCAGCGTAGTCAATACAGGGGGTCCTCGTTTCTTT. The complete variable domain, with remaining parts taken from reference TRBV9 and TRBJ1-1, reads DSGVTQTPKHLITATGQRVTLRCSPRSGDLSVYWYQQSLDQGLQFLIQYYNGEERAKGNILERFSAQQFPDLHSELNLSSLELGDSALYFCASSVVNTGGPRFFGQGTRLTVV.

This clone was found once. Without the conserved terminal phenylalanine or tryptophan, this CDR3 likely stems from a read error. It is unclear where the CDR3 begins or ends on the DNA, so no DNA is shown, and the CDR3 is as TCRdb lists it. The CDR3: CASSSPGTSVI. The J gene is TRBJ2-7, the V gene TRBV28; TRBD2 is the table's D call and was not checked against the DNA. Germline values: CDR1 MDHEN, CDR2 SYDVKM. With termini counted, the CDR3 has 11 amino acids.

V gene TRBV11-2 combines with J gene TRBJ2-5, with D unclear. The germline V gene encodes CDR1 SGHAT and CDR2 FQNNGV. This CDR3 contains 13 residues. The V gene lost 0 bases and the J gene lost 4 bases, with 6 bases spanning the gap. Here the CDR3 reads CASSLDLLETQYF. CDR3 DNA: TGTGCCAGCAGCTTAGATCTATTAGAGACCCAGTACTTC.

The V and J genes are TRBV27 and TRBJ1-5; 7 bases align to TRBD1. The V and J ends lost 7 bases and 4 bases, in that order; junction bases with no gene match: 4. The CDR3 runs to 13 residues. Germline V gene lookup returns CDR1 MNHEY and CDR2 SMNVEV (reference sequence). The CDR3, as DNA: TGTGCCAGCAAGACAGGGAGGAATCAGCCCCAGCATTTT. Translation gives CASKTGRNQPQHF.

The genes are TRBV25-1 and TRBJ1-6; a possible D gene is TRBD1 (6 bases). With 5 bases removed from V and 8 bases from J, the gap between germline ends came to 13 bases. The CDR3 is 14 amino acids. Germline V gene data show CDR1 as MGHDK and CDR2 as SYGVNS. DNA of the CDR3: TGTGCCAGCAGTAACGGACAGTTTTATTCACCCCTCCACTTT. Amino acids: CASSNGQFYSPLHF.

The chain links TRBV11-2 to TRBJ2-1; unclear D gene. V lost 3 bases and J lost 4, with 10 bases in between. The CDR3 is made up of 14 amino acids. Germline CDR1 reads SGHAT; CDR2 reads FQNNGV. CDR3 DNA sequence: TGTGCCAGCAGCTTCGGCGGAACTTACAATGAGCAGTTCTTC. The encoded protein is CASSFGGTYNEQFF.

V usage is TRBV19 and J usage is TRBJ1-4, with D possibly being TRBD1 (5 bases). The CDR3 totals 17 residues. V shed 3 bases and J shed 0 bases, with 14 bases lying between them. Germline CDR1 is LNHDA and CDR2 is SQIVND (reference sequence). The CDR3 spells CASSIWGDRSTNEKLFF. As DNA, the CDR3 is TGTGCCAGTAGTATTTGGGGGGACCGATCAACTAATGAAAAACTGTTTTTT.

This clone occurred a few times. V usage is TRBV11-2 and J usage is TRBJ1-4; D is unresolved. Germline loops: CDR1 SGHAT, CDR2 FQNNGV. The CDR3 has 13 residues. V lost 6 bases, J lost 3 bases, and 8 bases lay in between. The DNA of the CDR3 is TGTGCCAGCAGACAGTATCCTAATGAAAAACTGTTTTTT. It is translated as CASRQYPNEKLFF.

The rearrangement joins TRBV28 to TRBJ2-1, with 14 nucleotides matching TRBD2. Trimming took 5 bases from V and 1 from J; bases not matched to a gene: 4. Germline CDR1 MDHEN, CDR2 SYDVKM. This CDR3 region has 17 residues. DNA of the CDR3: TGTGCCAGCAGTACCGGACTAGCGGGGGGTTCCTACAATGAGCAGTTCTTC. As protein: CASSTGLAGGSYNEQFF.

The chain carries TRBV27 and TRBJ1-1; D possibly corresponds to TRBD1 (5 bases). The V gene lost 6 bases and the J gene lost 6 bases, with 17 bases spanning the gap. This CDR3 is 14 amino acids long. Germline V gene sequence: CDR1 MNHEY, CDR2 SMNVEV (reference sequence). The CDR3 sequence is CASRLGTGLPEAFF. CDR3 bases: TGTGCCAGCAGACTCGGAACAGGATTACCTGAAGCTTTCTTT.

V usage is TRBV11-2 and J usage is TRBJ1-3, with a weak D call TRBD1 (6 bases). The germline V and J ends were trimmed by 2 bases and 5 bases, with 16 bases remaining between them. The germline gives CDR1 SGHAT, CDR2 FQNNGV. The CDR3 is 16 amino acids. The CDR3 loop is CASSLLAGAGRNTIYF. DNA of the CDR3: TGTGCCAGCAGCTTATTGGCAGGGGCCGGAAGAAACACCATATATTTT.

The chain employs TRBV7-8 and TRBJ2-5, with D unclear. The length of the CDR3 is 16 residues. Germline loops: CDR1 SGHVS, CDR2 FQNEAQ. V lost 2 bases to trimming and J lost 2 bases, with 15 bases between them. The CDR3 is CASSLTRTVKQETQYF. CDR3 nucleotide sequence: TGTGCCAGCAGCTTAACCCGAACGGTAAAACAAGAGACCCAGTACTTC.

CDR3 residues: CASSTAAGRGKEQYF. The CDR3 DNA follows: TGTGCCAGCAGCACAGCGGCGGGGCGGGGAAAAGAGCAGTACTTC. The V and J genes are TRBV7-2 and TRBJ2-7, with a weak D call TRBD2 (6 bases). CDR1 is SGHTA, CDR2 FQGNSA, per germline. The germline V and J ends were trimmed by 5 bases and 7 bases, with 21 bases remaining between them. The CDR3 length is 15 residues.

This clone was seen just once. J is TRBJ2-3 and V is TRBV28; D is perhaps TRBD2 (5 bases). V was trimmed by 8 bases and J by 1 base, leaving 13 bases between them. CDR1 is MDHEN, CDR2 SYDVKM, per germline. The length of the CDR3 is 14 residues. This CDR3 is CASCHRGRTDTQYF. CDR3 DNA sequence: TGTGCCAGCTGTCACCGAGGGCGCACAGATACGCAGTATTTT. Full variable domain (rest looked up from reference TRBV28 and TRBJ2-3): DVKVTQSSRYLVKRTGEKVFLECVQDMDHENMFWYRQDPGLGLRLIYFSYDVKMKEKGDIPEGYSVSREKKERFSLILESASTNQTSMYLCASCHRGRTDTQYFGPGTRLTVL.